Listed below are T cell receptor beta chains from one sample, sequenced in a study of T cell responses to AZD1222 COVID-19 vaccine. Produced via immunoSEQ multiplex PCR; TCRdb's table is partial and in-frame only. The sample shows 150,000 or so clones, 91% of them seen only once. The source was peripheral blood, collected on day 0 of AZD1222 vaccination. The receptors were gathered from an adult in good health. The conserved cysteine and the conserved F or W are not part of the CDR3 here.

V	length	J	CDR3
TRBV6-4	11	TRBJ2-7	ASSVDSSYEQY
TRBV21-1	12	TRBJ1-2	ASSKGQGGYGYT
TRBV6-5	9	TRBJ2-7	ASRQGGEQY
TRBV5-4	12	TRBJ1-5	ASSLTGGFQPQH
TRBV14	11	TRBJ2-1	ASQTSPYNEQF
TRBV5-8	7	TRBJ2-1	ATTGEQF
TRBV7-2	14	TRBJ2-1	ASSLVPSSGRLEQF
TRBV15	15	TRBJ1-5	ATSRDHIRGPERPQH
TRBV12-3/TRBV12-4	11	TRBJ1-1	ASERNMNTEAF
TRBV5-1	14	TRBJ1-4	ASSYAGAGLVEKLF
TRBV9	12	TRBJ1-1	ASSTTAGTRAAF
TRBV19	10	TRBJ1-1	ATSWANTEAF
TRBV11-2	9	TRBJ2-1	ASSSADEQF
TRBV9	13	TRBJ2-5	ASSARDRGKETQY
TRBV2	13	TRBJ1-4	ASGSRRAANEKLF
TRBV27	16	TRBJ2-7	ASTRGVGPGQSSYEQY
TRBV27	13	TRBJ2-4	ASSSTGVAKNIQY
TRBV7-9	11	TRBJ1-4	ASSSSGNEKLF
TRBV27	14	TRBJ2-1	ASSLFDRVSHNEQF
TRBV28	15	TRBJ1-2	ARRPPPVTTENYGYT
TRBV11-3	12	TRBJ2-7	ASSLDSISYEQY
TRBV24-1	15	TRBJ2-2	ATSDLWDTSSTGELF
TRBV9	11	TRBJ1-6	ASGSSYNSPLH
TRBV4-3	14	TRBJ2-1	ASSRAGLAGLGEQF
TRBV11-2	10	TRBJ1-1	ASSLVGFAAF
TRBV19	13	TRBJ2-2	ASSGRQGLAGELF
TRBV12-3/TRBV12-4	10	TRBJ1-2	ASSLVAGDYT
TRBV7-8	12	TRBJ2-1	ASSLATGVREQF
TRBV19	12	TRBJ1-6	ASSIVGRDSPLH
TRBV9	11	TRBJ1-1	ASSPQGSTEAF
TRBV7-3	11	TRBJ2-5	ASSDLDQETQY
TRBV6-5	13	TRBJ2-1	ASSGTRQPGNEQF
TRBV5-1	12	TRBJ1-5	ASRWDRVDQPQH
TRBV10-2	11	TRBJ2-5	ASSDGSKETQY
TRBV3-1/TRBV3-2	12	TRBJ1-1	ASSQNRVRTEAF
TRBV9	11	TRBJ1-6	ASGGGHGSPLH
TRBV7-2	14	TRBJ2-5	ASSPPGLANQETQY
TRBV19	13	TRBJ1-1	ASSGQGNWNTEAF
TRBV5-4	10	TRBJ2-2	ATEGNTGELF
TRBV18	12	TRBJ2-5	ASSRLGAQETQY
TRBV12-3/TRBV12-4	11	TRBJ1-2	ASSPGQHYGYT
TRBV5-1	13	TRBJ1-2	ASSFGGQGPYGYT